This record covers a single T cell receptor (beta chain). What it binds is unknown. The source of the sample is a study of early T cells in non-severe SARS-CoV-2 infection. Study background: Unsorted whole blood bulk RNA was sequenced, with unpaired chains. General study results and limits: Missing private and CD4 specificities, VDJdb matching favored anti-spike CD8 responses.

The CDR3 spans 12 residues. V was shortened by 5 bases and J by 10 bases, with 15 bases between the two germline ends. CDR1 and CDR2 (germline): LNHDA, SQIVND (reference sequence). Individual cDNA molecules were tagged with unique molecular identifiers, the study reported. TCRdb re-derived calls from the 5' RACE reads in MiXCR, one entry per CDR3 protein. Of tens of thousands of distinct CDR3 sequences detected, more than 3.5% appear once; the ten largest clones hold 7.8%. Sample: whole blood. The clonotype was recovered from an adult who was a healthcare worker with PCR-confirmed SARS-CoV-2 infection or an uninfected control (not recorded which). The rearrangement joins TRBV19 to TRBJ2-7; weak D call: TRBD1 (5 bases). CDR3 loop: CASSPRQMEQYF. Here the CDR3 DNA reads TGTGCCAGTAGTCCCAGACAGATGGAACAGTACTTC.